The present T cell receptor beta chain was sequenced within a study of T-cell memory formation after mild COVID-19. About the study: TCR clusters mostly belonged to single donors.

CDR1 is LGHNT, CDR2 FRNRAP, per germline. V shed 6 bases and J shed 2 bases, with 4 bases lying between them. This CDR3 contains 11 residues. Broader study findings: Balance between CD4 and CD8 was seen in clones contracting day 15 to 85, and a CD4+ lean was seen in later expanders.

With respect to this clonotype: Its antigen remains unknown.

Using its own MiXCR run on the 5' RACE reads, TCRdb lists one record per CDR3 protein. This sample yields more than 350,000 distinct CDR3 sequences, of which about 16% are seen a single time; around a fifth belongs to the top ten. The sequenced sample consisted of PBMCs or a T cell subset sorted from them (not recorded which). This clonotype was sampled from a man between 18 and 35 years old who had mild COVID-19 (a few samples of this study predate the infection). Cell type and time point are not known. The chain uses TRBV12-5 and TRBJ1-2, with D unclear. The CDR3, as DNA: TGTGCTAGTGGGGTAAACTATGGCTACACCTTC. The encoded protein is CASGVNYGYTF.